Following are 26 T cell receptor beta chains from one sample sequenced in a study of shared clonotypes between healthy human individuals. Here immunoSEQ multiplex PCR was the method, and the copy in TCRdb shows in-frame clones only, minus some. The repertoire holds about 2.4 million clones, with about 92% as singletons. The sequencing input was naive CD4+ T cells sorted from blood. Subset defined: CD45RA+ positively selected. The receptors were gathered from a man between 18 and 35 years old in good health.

CDR3 sequence reads: CAWMVPGQGRFEQYF. Written as DNA, the CDR3 is TGTGCCTGGATGGTTCCGGGACAGGGCCGTTTCGAGCAGTACTTC. The chain is built from TRBV30 and TRBJ2-5; 9 bases agree with TRBD1. The J call is doubtful: the DNA matches TRBJ2-7 better. Germline V gene lookup returns CDR1 GTSNPN and CDR2 SVGIG (reference sequence). The CDR3 contains 15 residues.

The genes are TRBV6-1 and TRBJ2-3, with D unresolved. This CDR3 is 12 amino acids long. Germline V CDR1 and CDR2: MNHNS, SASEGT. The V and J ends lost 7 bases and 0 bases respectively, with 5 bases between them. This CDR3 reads CASMSSTDTQYF. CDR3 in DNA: TGTGCCAGCATGTCTAGCACAGATACGCAGTATTTT.

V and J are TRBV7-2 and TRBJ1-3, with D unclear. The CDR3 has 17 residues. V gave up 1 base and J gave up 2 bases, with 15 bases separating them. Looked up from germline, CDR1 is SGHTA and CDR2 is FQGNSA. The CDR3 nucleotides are TGTGCCAGCAGCTTAGGTCCAGTAGGGAGTACTGGAAACACCATATATTTT. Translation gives CASSLGPVGSTGNTIYF.

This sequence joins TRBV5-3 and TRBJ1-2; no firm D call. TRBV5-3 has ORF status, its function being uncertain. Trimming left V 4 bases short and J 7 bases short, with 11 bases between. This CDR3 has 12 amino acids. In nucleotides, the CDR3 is TGTGCCAGAAGCCCGCGCCGGGGTGGCTACACCTTC. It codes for CARSPRRGGYTF.

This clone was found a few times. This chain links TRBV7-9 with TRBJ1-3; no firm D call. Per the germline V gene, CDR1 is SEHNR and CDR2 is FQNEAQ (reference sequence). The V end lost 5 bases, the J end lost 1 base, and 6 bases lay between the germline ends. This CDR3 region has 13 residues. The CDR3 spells CASSRVSGNTIYF. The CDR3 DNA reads TGTGCCAGCAGCAGAGTTTCTGGAAACACCATATATTTT.

CDR3 region: CASSEGLAVAKNIQYF. The DNA of the CDR3 is TGTGCCAGCAGTGAAGGTCTAGCAGTAGCCAAAAACATTCAGTACTTC. This sequence joins TRBV2 and TRBJ2-4, with D tentatively TRBD2 (5 bases). CDR3 length: 16 amino acids. CDR1 SNHLY and CDR2 FYNNEI come from the germline V gene. Trimming cost V 1 base and J 0 bases, with 10 bases left between them.

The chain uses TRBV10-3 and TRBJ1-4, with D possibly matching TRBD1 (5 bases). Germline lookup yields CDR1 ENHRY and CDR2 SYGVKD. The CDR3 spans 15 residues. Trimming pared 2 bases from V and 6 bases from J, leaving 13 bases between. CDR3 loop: CAISEVIQGDEKLFF. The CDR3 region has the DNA TGTGCCATCAGTGAGGTCATCCAAGGGGATGAAAAACTGTTTTTT.

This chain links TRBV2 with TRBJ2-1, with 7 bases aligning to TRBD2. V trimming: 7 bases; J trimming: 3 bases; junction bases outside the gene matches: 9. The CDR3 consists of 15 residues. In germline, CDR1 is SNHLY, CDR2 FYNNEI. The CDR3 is CASKTGTTIYNEQFF. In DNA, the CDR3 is TGTGCCAGCAAAACCGGGACTACCATCTACAATGAGCAGTTCTTC.

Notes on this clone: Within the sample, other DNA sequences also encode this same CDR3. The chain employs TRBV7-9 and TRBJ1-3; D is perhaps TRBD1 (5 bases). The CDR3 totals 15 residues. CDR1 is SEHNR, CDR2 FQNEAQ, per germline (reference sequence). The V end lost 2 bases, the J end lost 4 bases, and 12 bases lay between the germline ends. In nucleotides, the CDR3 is TGTGCCAGCAGCTTATCGGGGGGGTCAGGAAACACCATATATTTT. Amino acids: CASSLSGGSGNTIYF.

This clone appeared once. CDR3 sequence reads: CASSLRKLTDTQYF. In DNA form, the CDR3 reads TGTGCCAGCAGCTTAAGGAAACTCACAGATACGCAGTATTTT. The chain uses TRBV7-9 and TRBJ2-3; D gene uncertain. The CDR3 has 14 amino acids. Trimming stripped 2 bases from V and 2 bases from J, with 8 bases between. Germline values: CDR1 SEHNR, CDR2 FQNEAQ (reference sequence). Based on the CDR3 plus reference TRBV7-9 and TRBJ2-3, the full variable domain is DTGVSQNPRHKITKRGQNVTFRCDPISEHNRLYWYRQTLGQGPEFLTYFQNEAQLEKSRLLSDRFSAERPKGSFSTLEIQRTEQGDSAMYLCASSLRKLTDTQYFGPGTRLTVL.

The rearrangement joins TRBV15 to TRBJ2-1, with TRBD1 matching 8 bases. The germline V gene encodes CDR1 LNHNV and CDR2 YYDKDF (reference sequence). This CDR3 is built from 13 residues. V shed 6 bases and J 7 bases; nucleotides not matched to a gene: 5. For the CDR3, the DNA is TGTGCCACCAGACGGACAGGGAAAAATGAGCAGTTCTTC. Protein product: CATRRTGKNEQFF.

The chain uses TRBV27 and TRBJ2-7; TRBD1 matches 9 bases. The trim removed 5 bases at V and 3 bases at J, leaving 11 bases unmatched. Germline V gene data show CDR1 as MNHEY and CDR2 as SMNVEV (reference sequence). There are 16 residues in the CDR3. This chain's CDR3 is CASSHSATGQGYEQYF. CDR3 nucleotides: TGTGCCAGCAGTCACTCCGCTACGGGACAGGGCTACGAGCAGTACTTC.

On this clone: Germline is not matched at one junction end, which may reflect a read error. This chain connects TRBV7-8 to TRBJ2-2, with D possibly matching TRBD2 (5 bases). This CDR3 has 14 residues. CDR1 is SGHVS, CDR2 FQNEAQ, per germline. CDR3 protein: CASSDSGNPGELFF. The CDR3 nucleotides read TGTGCCAGCAGCGACTCCGGGAACCCCGGGGAGCTGTTTTTT. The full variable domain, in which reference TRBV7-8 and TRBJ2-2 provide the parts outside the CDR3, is GAGVSQSPRYKVAKRGQDVALRCDPISGHVSLFWYQQALGQGPEFLTYFQNEAQLDKSGLPSDRFFAERPEGSVSTLKIQRTQQEDSAVYLCASSDSGNPGELFFGEGSRLTVL.

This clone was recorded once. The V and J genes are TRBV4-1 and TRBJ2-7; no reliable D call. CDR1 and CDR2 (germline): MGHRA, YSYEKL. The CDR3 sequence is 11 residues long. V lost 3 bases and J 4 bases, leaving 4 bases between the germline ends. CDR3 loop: CASSHGYEQYF. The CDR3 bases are TGCGCCAGCAGCCACGGATACGAGCAGTACTTC.

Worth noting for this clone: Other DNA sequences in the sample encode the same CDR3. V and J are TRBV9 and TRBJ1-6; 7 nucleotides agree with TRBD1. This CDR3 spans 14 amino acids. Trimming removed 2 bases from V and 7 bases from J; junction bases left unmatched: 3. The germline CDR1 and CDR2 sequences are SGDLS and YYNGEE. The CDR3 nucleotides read TGTGCCAGCAGCGTTGGGACAGAGAATTCACCCCTCCACTTT. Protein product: CASSVGTENSPLHF.

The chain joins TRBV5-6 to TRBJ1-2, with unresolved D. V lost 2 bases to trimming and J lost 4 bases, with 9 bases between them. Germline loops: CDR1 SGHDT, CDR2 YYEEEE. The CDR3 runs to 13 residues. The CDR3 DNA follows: TGTGCCAGCAGCTTTGGACGGAGCTATGGCTACACCTTC. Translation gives CASSFGRSYGYTF. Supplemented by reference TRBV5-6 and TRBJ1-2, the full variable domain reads DAGVTQSPTHLIKTRGQQVTLRCSPKSGHDTVSWYQQALGQGPQFIFQYYEEEERQRGNFPDRFSGHQFPNYSSELNVNALLLGDSALYLCASSFGRSYGYTFGSGTRLTVV.

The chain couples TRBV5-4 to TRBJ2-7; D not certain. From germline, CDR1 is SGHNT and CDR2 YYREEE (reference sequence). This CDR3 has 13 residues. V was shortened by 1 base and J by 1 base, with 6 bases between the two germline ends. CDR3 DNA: TGTGCCAGCAGCTTGCCGCCTTCCTACGAGCAGTACTTC. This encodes CASSLPPSYEQYF.

CDR3 sequence: CASGTGLHQETQYF. CDR3 bases: TGTGCCAGCGGCACAGGGCTACACCAAGAGACCCAGTACTTC. The chain carries TRBV2 and TRBJ2-5; D may be TRBD1 (6 bases). The CDR3 is 14 residues long. Germline lookup yields CDR1 SNHLY and CDR2 FYNNEI. The V end lost 8 bases, the J end lost 0 bases, and 13 bases lay between the germline ends. Supplemented by reference TRBV2 and TRBJ2-5, the full variable domain reads EPEVTQTPSHQVTQMGQEVILRCVPISNHLYFYWYRQILGQKVEFLVSFYNNEISEKSEIFDDQFSVERPDGSNFTLKIRSTKLEDSAMYFCASGTGLHQETQYFGPGTRLLVL.

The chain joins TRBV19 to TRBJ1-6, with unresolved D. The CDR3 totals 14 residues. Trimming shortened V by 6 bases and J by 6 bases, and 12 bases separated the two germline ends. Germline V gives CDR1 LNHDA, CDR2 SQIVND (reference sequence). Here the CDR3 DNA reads TGTGCCAGTAGGAATGAAGGCTTTAATTCACCCCTCCACTTT. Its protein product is CASRNEGFNSPLHF.

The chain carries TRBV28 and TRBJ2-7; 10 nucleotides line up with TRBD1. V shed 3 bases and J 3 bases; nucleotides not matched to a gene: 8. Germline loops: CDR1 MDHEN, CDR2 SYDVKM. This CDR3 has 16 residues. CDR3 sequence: CASSFRYWDRGYEQYF. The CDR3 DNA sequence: TGTGCCAGCAGTTTTCGTTATTGGGACAGGGGCTACGAGCAGTACTTC.

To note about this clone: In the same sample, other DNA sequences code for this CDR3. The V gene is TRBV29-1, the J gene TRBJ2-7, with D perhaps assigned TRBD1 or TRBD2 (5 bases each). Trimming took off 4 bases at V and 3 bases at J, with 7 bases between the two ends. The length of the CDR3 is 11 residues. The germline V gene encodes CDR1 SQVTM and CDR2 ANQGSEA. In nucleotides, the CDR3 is TGCAGCGTTGTGGGGGTCTACGAGCAGTACTTC. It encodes CSVVGVYEQYF.

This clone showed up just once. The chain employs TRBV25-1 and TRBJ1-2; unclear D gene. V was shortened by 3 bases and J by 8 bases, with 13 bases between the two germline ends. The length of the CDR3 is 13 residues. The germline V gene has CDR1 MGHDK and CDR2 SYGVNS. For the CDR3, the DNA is TGTGCCAGCAGTGATCTATCGGTCGGAGGCTACACCTTC. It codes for CASSDLSVGGYTF.

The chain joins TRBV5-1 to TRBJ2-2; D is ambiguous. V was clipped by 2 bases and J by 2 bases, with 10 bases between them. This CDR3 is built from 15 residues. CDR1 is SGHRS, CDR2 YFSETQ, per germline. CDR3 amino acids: CASSFVAVNTGELFF. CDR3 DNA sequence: TGCGCCAGCAGCTTCGTGGCAGTCAACACCGGGGAGCTGTTTTTT. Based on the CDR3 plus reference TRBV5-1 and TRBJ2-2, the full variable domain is KAGVTQTPRYLIKTRGQQVTLSCSPISGHRSVSWYQQTPGQGLQFLFEYFSETQRNKGNFPGRFSGRQFSNSRSEMNVSTLELGDSALYLCASSFVAVNTGELFFGEGSRLTVL.

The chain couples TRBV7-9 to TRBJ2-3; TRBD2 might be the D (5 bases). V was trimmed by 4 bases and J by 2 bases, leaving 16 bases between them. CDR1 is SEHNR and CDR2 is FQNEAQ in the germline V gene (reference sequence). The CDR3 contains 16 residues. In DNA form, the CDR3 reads TGTGCCAGCAGCTCCCTAGGTAGCGAATACACAGATACGCAGTATTTT. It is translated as CASSSLGSEYTDTQYF.

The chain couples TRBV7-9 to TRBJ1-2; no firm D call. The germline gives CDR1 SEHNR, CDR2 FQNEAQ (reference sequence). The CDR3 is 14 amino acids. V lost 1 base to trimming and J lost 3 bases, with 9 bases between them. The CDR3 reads CASSLETTHYGYTF. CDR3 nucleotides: TGTGCCAGCAGCTTAGAGACAACCCACTATGGCTACACCTTC.

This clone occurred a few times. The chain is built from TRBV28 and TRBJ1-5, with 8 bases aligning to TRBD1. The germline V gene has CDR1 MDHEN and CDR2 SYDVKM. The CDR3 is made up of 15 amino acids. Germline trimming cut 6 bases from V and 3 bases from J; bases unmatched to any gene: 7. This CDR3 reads CASSRRTGFNQPQHF. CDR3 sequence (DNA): TGTGCCAGCAGCCGCCGGACAGGGTTCAATCAGCCCCAGCATTTT.